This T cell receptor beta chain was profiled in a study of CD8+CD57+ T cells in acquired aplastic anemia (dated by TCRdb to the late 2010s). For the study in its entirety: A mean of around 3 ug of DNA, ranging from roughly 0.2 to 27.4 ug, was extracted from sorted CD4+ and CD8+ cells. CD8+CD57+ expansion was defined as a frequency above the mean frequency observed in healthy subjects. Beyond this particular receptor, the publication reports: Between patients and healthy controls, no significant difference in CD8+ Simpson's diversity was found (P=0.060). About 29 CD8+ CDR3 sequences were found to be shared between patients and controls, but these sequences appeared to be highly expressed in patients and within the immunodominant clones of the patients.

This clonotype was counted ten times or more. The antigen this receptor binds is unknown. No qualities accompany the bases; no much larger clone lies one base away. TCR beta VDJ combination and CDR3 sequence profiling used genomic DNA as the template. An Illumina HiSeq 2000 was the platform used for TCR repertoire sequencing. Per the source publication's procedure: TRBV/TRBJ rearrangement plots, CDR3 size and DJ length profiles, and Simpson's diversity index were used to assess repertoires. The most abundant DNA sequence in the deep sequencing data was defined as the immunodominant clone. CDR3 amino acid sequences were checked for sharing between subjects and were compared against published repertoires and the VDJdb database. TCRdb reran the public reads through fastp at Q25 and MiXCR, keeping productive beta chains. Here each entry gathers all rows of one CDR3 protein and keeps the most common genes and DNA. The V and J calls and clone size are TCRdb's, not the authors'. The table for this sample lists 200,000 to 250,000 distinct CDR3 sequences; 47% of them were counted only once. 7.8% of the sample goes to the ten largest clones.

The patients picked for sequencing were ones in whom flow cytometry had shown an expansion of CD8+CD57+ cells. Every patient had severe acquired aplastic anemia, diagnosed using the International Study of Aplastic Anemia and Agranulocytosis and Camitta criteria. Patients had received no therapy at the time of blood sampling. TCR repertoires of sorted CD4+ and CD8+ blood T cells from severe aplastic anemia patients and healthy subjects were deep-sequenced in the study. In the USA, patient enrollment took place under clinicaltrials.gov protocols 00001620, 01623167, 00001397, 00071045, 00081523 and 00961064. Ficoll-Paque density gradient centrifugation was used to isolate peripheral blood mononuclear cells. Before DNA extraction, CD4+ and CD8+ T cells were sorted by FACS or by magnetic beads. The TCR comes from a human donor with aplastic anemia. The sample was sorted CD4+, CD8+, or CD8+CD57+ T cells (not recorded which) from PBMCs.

The CDR3 corresponds to CASSLGTGGGSYEQYF. The sequenced DNA: TGTGCCAGCAGCCTAGGGACAGGGGGCGGATCCTACGAGCAGTACTTC. The chain is assembled from TRBV6-1 and TRBJ2-7; the junction holds 12 bases that match TRBD1. The germline V gene encodes CDR1 MNHNS and CDR2 SASEGT. Trimmed from V: 6 bases; trimmed from J: 1 base; junction bases lacking a gene match: 7. From the cysteine through the phenylalanine, the CDR3 covers 16 amino acids. Only CDR3 DNA remains: 48 bases, in frame from the first base.